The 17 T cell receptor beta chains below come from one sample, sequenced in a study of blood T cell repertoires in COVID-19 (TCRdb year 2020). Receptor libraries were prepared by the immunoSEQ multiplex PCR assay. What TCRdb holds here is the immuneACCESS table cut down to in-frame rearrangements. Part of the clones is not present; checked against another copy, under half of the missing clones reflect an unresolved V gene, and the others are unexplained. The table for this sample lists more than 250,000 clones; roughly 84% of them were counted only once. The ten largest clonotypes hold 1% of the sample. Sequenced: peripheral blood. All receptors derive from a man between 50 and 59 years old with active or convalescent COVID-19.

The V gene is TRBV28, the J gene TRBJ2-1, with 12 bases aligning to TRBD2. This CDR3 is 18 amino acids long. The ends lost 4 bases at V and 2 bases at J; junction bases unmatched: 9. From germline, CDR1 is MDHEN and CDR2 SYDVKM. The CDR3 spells CASSSASGRGTPYNEQFF. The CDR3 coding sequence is TGTGCCAGCAGTTCGGCTAGCGGGAGGGGGACCCCCTACAATGAGCAGTTCTTC.

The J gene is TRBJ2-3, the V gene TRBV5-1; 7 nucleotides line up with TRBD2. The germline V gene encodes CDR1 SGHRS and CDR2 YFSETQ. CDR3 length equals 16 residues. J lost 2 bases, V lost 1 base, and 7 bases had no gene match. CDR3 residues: CASSLLSGIYTDTQYF. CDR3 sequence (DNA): TGCGCCAGCAGCTTGTTAAGCGGGATATACACAGATACGCAGTATTTT.

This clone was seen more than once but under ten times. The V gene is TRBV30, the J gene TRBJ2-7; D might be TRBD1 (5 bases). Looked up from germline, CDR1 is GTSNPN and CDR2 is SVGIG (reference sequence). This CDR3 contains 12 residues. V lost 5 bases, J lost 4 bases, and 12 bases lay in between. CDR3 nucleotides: TGTGCCTGGGGAAAGGGGCGGTACGAGCAGTACTTC. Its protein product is CAWGKGRYEQYF.

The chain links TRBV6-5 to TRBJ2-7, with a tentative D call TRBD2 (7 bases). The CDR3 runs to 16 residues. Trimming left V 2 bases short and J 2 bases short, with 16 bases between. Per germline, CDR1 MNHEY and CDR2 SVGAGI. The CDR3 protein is CASSYEPGGETYEQYF. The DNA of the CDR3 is TGTGCCAGCAGTTACGAACCGGGGGGCGAGACCTACGAGCAGTACTTC.

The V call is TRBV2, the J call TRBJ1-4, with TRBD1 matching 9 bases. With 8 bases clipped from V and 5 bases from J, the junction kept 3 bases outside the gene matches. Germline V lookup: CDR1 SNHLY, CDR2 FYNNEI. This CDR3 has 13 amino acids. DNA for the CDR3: TGTGCCAGCGAGGACAGGGGAAATGAAAAACTGTTTTTT. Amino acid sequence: CASEDRGNEKLFF.

The CDR3 DNA is TGCAGCGCTGTACTCGGACAGGCGGATAACTATGGCTACACCTTC. Translated: CSAVLGQADNYGYTF. The rearrangement joins TRBV29-1 to TRBJ1-2; 7 positions match TRBD1. The V and J ends lost 7 bases and 1 base, in that order; junction bases with no gene match: 12. Germline CDR1 reads SQVTM; CDR2 reads ANQGSEA. The CDR3 totals 15 residues.

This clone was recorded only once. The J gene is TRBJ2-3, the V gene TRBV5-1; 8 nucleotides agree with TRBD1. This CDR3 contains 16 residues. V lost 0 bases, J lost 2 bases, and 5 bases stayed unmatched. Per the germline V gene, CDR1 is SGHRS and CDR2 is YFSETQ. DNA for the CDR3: TGCGCCAGCAGCTTGGCTGGACAGGGAGACACAGATACGCAGTATTTT. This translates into CASSLAGQGDTDTQYF.

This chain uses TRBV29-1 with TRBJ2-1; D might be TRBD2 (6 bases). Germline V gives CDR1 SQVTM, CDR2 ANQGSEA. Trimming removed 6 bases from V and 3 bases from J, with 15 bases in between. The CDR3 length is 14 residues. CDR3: CSVALARHYNEQFF. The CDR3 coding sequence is TGCAGCGTAGCTCTAGCGCGACACTACAATGAGCAGTTCTTC.

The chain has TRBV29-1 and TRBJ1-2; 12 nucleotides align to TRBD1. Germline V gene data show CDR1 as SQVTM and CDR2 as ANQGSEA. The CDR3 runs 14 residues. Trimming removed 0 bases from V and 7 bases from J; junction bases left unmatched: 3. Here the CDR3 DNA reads TGCAGCGTTGAAGAGGGACAGGGGGCGGGTGGCTACACCTTC. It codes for CSVEEGQGAGGYTF.

The CDR3 DNA is TGTGCCAGCTCACTCGGACAGTCCCTCTCCTACGAGCAGTACTTC. As protein: CASSLGQSLSYEQYF. The gene calls are TRBV18 and TRBJ2-7; D may be TRBD1 (6 bases). The CDR3 is 15 residues long. Germline lookup yields CDR1 KGHSH and CDR2 LQKENI. Trimming took 4 bases from V and 0 from J, leaving 13 bases between them.

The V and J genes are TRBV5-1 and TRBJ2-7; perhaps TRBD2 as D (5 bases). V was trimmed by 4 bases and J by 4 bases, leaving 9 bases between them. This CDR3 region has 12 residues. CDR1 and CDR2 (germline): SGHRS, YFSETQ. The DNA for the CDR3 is TGCGCCAGCAGCCCTGACTATTACGAGCAGTACTTC. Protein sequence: CASSPDYYEQYF.

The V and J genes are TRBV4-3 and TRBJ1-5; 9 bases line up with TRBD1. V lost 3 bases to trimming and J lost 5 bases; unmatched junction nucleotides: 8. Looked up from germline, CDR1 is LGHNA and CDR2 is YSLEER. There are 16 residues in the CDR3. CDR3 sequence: CASSHLHRGLDQPQHF. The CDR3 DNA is TGCGCCAGCAGCCATTTACACAGGGGGCTTGATCAGCCCCAGCATTTT.

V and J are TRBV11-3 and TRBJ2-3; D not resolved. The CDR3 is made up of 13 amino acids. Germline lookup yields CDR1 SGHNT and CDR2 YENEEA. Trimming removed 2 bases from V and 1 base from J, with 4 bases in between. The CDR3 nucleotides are TGTGCCAGCAGCTTACAGGGCACAGATACGCAGTATTTT. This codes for CASSLQGTDTQYF.

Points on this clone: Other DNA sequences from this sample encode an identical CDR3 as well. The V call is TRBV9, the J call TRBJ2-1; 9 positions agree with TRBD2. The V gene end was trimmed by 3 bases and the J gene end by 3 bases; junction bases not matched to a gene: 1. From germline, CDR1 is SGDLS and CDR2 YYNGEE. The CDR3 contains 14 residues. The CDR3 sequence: CASSASGNYNEQFF. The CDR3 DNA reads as TGTGCCAGCAGCGCTAGCGGGAACTACAATGAGCAGTTCTTC.

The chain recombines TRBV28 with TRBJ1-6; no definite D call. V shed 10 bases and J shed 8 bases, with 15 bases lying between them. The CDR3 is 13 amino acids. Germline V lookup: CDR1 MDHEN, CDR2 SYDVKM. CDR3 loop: CATRRKLDSPLHF. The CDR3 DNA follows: TGTGCCACAAGGAGGAAATTGGATTCACCCCTCCACTTT.

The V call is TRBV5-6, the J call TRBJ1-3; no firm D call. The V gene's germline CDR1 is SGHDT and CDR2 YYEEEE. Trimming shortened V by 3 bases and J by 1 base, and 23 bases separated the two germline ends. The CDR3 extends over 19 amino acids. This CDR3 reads CASSSRRVIGRGSGNTIYF. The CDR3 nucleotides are TGTGCCAGCAGCTCGCGACGGGTTATAGGCCGCGGTTCTGGAAACACCATATATTTT. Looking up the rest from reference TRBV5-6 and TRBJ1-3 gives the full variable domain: DAGVTQSPTHLIKTRGQQVTLRCSPKSGHDTVSWYQQALGQGPQFIFQYYEEEERQRGNFPDRFSGHQFPNYSSELNVNALLLGDSALYLCASSSRRVIGRGSGNTIYFGEGSWLTVV.

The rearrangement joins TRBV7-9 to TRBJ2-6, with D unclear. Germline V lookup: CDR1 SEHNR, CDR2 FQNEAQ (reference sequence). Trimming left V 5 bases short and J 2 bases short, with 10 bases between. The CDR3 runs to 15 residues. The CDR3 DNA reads TGTGCCAGCAGCCCACCCTCTACTGGGGCCAACGTCCTGACTTTC. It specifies CASSPPSTGANVLTF. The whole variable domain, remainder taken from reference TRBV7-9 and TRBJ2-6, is DTGVSQNPRHKITKRGQNVTFRCDPISEHNRLYWYRQTLGQGPEFLTYFQNEAQLEKSRLLSDRFSAERPKGSFSTLEIQRTEQGDSAMYLCASSPPSTGANVLTFGAGSRLTVL.